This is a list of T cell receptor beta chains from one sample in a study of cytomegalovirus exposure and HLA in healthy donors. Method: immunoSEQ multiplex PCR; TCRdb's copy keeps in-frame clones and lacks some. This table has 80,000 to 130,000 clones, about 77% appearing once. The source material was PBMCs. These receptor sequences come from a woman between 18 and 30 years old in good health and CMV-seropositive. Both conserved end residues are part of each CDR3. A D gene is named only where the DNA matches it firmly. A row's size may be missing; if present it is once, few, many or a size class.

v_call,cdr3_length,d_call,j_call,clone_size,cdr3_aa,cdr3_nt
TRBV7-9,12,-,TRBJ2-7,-,CASSQDSREQYF,TGTGCCAGCAGCCAGGACAGTCGCGAGCAGTACTTC
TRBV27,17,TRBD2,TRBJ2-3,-,CASSELSGRAVTDTQYF,TGTGCCAGCAGTGAGCTTAGCGGGAGGGCCGTCACAGATACGCAGTATTTT
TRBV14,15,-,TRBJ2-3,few,CASSLQLASTDTQYF,TGTGCCAGCAGCCTTCAACTAGCTAGCACAGATACGCAGTATTTT
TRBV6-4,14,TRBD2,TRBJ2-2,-,CASGLAGDTGELFF,TGTGCCAGCGGACTAGCGGGAGACACCGGGGAGCTGTTTTTT
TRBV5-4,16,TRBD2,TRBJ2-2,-,CASSTGLAGGTGELFF,TGTGCCAGCAGCACAGGGCTAGCGGGAGGAACCGGGGAGCTGTTTTTT
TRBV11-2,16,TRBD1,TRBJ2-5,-,CASSRLSLQGKETQYF,TGTGCCAGCAGCCGGCTTTCCTTACAGGGGAAAGAGACCCAGTACTTC
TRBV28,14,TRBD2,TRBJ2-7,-,CASRGAGAVYEQYF,TGTGCCAGCAGGGGAGCGGGAGCGGTCTACGAGCAGTACTTC
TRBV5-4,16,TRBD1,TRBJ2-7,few,CASSLSWDSLSYEQYF,TGTGCCAGCAGCTTGTCTTGGGACAGCCTCTCCTACGAGCAGTACTTC
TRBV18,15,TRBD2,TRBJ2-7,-,CASSPGGSLSYEQYF,TGTGCCAGCTCACCGGGGGGGTCCCTCTCCTACGAGCAGTACTTC
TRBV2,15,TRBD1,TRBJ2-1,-,CASQTGQSYYNEQFF,TGTGCCAGCCAAACGGGACAGTCTTATTACAATGAGCAGTTCTTC
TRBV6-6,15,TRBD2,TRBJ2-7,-,CASSTGTSGWYEQYF,TGTGCCAGCAGTACTGGGACTAGCGGGTGGTACGAGCAGTACTTC
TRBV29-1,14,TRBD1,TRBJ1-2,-,CSVDSRGSPRGYTF,TGCAGCGTTGATTCCAGGGGGTCCCCCAGAGGCTACACCTTC
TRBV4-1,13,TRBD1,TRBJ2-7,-,CASSQAGGPLRVF,TGCGCCAGCAGCCAAGCAGGGGGCCCCCTCCGCGTGTTC
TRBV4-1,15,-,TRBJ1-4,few,CASSQHTATNEKLFF,TGCGCCAGCAGCCAACATACAGCAACTAATGAAAAACTGTTTTTT
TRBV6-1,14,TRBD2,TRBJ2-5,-,CASSAGLAEETQYF,TGTGCCAGCAGTGCGGGACTAGCGGAAGAGACCCAGTACTTC
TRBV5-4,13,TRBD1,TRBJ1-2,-,CASSLETGGGYTF,TGTGCCAGCAGCTTGGAAACAGGGGGTGGCTACACCTTC
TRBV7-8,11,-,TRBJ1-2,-,CASSGAYGYTF,TGTGCCAGCAGCGGGGCATATGGCTACACCTTC
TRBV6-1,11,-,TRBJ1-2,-,CASKELNGYTF,TGTGCCAGCAAGGAGTTGAATGGCTACACCTTC
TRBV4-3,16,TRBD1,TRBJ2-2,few,CASSQDGQGPPGELFF,TGCGCCAGCAGCCAAGACGGACAGGGACCCCCCGGGGAGCTGTTTTTT
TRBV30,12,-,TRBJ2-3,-,CAWSASTDTQYF,TGTGCCTGGAGTGCGAGCACAGATACGCAGTATTTT
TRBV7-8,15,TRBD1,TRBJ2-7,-,CASSSDREKPYEQYF,TGTGCCAGCAGCTCCGACAGGGAGAAACCCTACGAGCAGTACTTC
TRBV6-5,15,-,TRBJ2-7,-,CASSYSAGPTVGQYF,TGTGCCAGCAGTTACTCCGCGGGACCCACCGTGGGACAGTACTTC
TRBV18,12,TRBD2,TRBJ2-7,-,CASSPYAGEGYF,TGTGCCAGCTCACCATACGCGGGAGAAGGGTACTTC
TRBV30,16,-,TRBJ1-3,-,CAWNPLGLLSGNTIYF,TGTGCCTGGAACCCCCTGGGGCTCCTCTCTGGAAACACCATATATTTT
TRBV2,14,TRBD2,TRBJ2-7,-,CASSSGRASYEQYF,TGTGCCAGTTCGTCTGGGAGGGCATCCTACGAGCAGTACTTC
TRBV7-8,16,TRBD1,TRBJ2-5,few,CASSSKRTGGRETQYF,TGTGCCAGCAGCTCAAAACGGACAGGGGGCAGAGAGACCCAGTACTTC
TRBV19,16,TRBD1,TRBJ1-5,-,CASSLQGQTSNQPQHF,TGTGCCAGTAGTCTACAGGGACAGACAAGCAATCAGCCCCAGCATTTT
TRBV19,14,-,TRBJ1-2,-,CASSYRISNYGYTF,TGTGCCAGTTCTTACAGGATCTCCAACTATGGCTACACCTTC
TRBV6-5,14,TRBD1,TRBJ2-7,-,CASSLDRETYEQYF,TGTGCCAGCAGCCTTGACAGGGAAACCTACGAGCAGTACTTC
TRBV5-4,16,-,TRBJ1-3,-,CASSFGRAFSGNTIYF,TGTGCCAGCAGCTTCGGTAGAGCTTTCTCTGGAAACACCATATATTTT
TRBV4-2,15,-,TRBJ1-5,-,CASSQVLEGGQPQHF,TGTGCCAGCAGCCAAGTGTTGGAAGGGGGACAGCCCCAGCATTTT
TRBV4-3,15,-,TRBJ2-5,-,CASSQEAVGRETQYF,TGCGCCAGCAGCCAAGAGGCGGTCGGTAGAGAGACCCAGTACTTC
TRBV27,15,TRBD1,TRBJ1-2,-,CASSPIDRGIYGYTF,TGTGCCAGCAGTCCAATCGACAGGGGCATCTATGGCTACACCTTC
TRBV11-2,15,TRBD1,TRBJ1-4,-,CASSSSTGVNEKLFF,TGTGCCAGCAGCTCTTCGACAGGGGTTAATGAAAAACTGTTTTTT
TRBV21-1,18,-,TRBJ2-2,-,CASSKRVLRGLNTGELFF,TGTGCCAGCAGCAAAAGGGTGTTGAGGGGGCTGAACACCGGGGAGCTGTTTTTT
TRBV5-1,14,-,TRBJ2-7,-,CASSLETGGLEQYF,TGCGCCAGCAGCTTGGAGACAGGTGGGCTCGAGCAGTACTTC
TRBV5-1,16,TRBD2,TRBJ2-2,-,CASSSIAGGRSGELFF,TGCGCCAGCAGCTCTATAGCGGGAGGGCGTAGCGGGGAGCTGTTTTTT
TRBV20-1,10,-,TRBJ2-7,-,CSASPREQYF,TGCAGTGCTAGCCCGCGCGAGCAGTACTTC
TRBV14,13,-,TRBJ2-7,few,CASSQGAPYEQYF,TGTGCCAGCAGCCAAGGGGCCCCTTACGAGCAGTACTTC
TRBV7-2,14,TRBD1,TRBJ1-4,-,CASSFDRGSEKLFF,TGTGCCAGCAGCTTCGACAGGGGGAGCGAAAAACTGTTTTTT
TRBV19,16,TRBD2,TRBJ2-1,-,CASSISAGGSYNEQFF,TGTGCCAGTAGTATCTCGGCGGGAGGGTCCTACAATGAGCAGTTCTTC
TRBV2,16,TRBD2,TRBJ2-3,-,CASSSRLAGNTDTQYF,TGTGCCAGCAGTTCAAGACTAGCGGGTAACACAGATACGCAGTATTTT
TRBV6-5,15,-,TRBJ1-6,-,CASSPTLSGNSPLHF,TGTGCCAGCAGTCCCACCCTTTCAGGGAATTCACCCCTCCACTTT
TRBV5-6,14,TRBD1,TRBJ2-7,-,CASSLGQGFDEQYF,TGTGCCAGCAGCTTGGGACAGGGGTTCGACGAGCAGTACTTC
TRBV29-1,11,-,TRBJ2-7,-,CSGTDPYEQYF,TGCAGCGGGACAGATCCCTACGAGCAGTACTTC
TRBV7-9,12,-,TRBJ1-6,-,CASSFSNSPLHF,TGTGCCAGCAGCTTCAGTAATTCACCCCTCCACTTT
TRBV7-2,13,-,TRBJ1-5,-,CASSTRGNQPQHF,TGTGCCAGCAGCACTCGGGGGAATCAGCCCCAGCATTTT
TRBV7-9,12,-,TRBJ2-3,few,CASSLDEDTQYF,TGTGCCAGCAGCTTAGATGAGGATACGCAGTATTTT